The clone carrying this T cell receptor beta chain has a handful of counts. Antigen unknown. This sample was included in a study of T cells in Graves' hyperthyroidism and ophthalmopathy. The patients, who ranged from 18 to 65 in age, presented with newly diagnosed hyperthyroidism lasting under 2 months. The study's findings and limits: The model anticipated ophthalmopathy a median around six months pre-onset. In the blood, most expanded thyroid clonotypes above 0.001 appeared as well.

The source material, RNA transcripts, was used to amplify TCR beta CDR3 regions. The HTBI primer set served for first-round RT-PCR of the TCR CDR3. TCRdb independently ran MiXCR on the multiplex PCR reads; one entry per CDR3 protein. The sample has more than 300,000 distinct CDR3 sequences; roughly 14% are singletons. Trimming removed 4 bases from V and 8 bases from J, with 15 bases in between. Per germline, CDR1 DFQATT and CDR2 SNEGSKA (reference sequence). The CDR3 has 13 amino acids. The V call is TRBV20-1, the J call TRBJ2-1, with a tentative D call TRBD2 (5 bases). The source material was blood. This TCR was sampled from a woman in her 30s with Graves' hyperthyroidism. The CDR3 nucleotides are TGCAGTGCTAAAGGGAGATCAATAGATGAGCAGTTCTTC. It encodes CSAKGRSIDEQFF.